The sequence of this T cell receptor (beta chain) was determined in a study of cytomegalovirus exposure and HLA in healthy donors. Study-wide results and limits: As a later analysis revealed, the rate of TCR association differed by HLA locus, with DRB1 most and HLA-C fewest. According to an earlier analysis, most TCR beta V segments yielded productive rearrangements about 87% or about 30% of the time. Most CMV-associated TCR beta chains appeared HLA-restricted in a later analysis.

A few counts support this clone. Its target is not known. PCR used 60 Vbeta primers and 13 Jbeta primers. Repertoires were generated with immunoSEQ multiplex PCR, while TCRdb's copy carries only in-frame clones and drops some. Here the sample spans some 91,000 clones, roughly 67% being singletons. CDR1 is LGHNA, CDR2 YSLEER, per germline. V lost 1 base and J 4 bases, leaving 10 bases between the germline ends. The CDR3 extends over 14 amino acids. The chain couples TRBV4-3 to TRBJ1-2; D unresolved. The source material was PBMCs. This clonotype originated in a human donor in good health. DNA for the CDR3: TGCGCCAGCAGCCAAGGTGGGAGAGTCTATGGCTACACCTTC. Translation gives CASSQGGRVYGYTF.